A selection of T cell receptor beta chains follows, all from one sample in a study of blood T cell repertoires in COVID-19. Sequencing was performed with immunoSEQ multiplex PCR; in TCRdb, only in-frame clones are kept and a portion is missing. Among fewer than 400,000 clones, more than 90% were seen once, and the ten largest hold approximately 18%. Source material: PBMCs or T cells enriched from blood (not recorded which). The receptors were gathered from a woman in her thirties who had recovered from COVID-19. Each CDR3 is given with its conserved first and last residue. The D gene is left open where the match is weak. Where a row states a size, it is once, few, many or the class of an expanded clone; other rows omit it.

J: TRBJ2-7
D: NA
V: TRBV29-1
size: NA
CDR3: CSVDQGREQYF
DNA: TGCAGCGTTGATCAGGGTCGCGAGCAGTACTTC

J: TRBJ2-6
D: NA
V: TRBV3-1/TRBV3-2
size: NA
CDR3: CASSQATGANVLTF
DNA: TGTGCCAGCAGCCAAGCTACTGGGGCCAACGTCCTGACTTTC

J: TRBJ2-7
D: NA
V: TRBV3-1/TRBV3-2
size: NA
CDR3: CASSQGYRQGQYF
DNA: TGTGCCAGCAGCCAAGGGTATAGGCAGGGGCAGTACTTC

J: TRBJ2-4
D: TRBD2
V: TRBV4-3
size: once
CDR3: CPRSQDGGGLAEIAKNIQYF
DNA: TGCCCCCGCAGCCAAGACGGGGGGGGACTAGCGGAGATAGCCAAAAACATTCAGTACTTC

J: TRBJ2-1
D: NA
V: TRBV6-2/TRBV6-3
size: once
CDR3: CASSYEVFNEQFF
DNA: TGTGCCAGCAGTTACGAGGTATTCAATGAGCAGTTCTTC

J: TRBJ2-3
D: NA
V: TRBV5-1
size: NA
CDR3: CASSLAVRITDTQYF
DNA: TGCGCCAGCAGCTTGGCCGTCAGAATCACAGATACGCAGTATTTT

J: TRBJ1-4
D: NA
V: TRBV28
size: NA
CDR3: CASSSNREGFGEKLFF
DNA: TGTGCCAGCAGTTCGAACAGGGAGGGCTTCGGTGAAAAACTGTTTTTT

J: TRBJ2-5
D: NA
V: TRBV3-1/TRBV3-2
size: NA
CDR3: CASSPSGGYQETQYF
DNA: TGTGCCAGCAGCCCAAGTGGAGGGTACCAAGAGACCCAGTACTTC

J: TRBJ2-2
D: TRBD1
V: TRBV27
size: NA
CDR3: CASRSGQGYVGELFF
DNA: TGTGCCAGCAGGTCGGGACAGGGCTATGTGGGGGAGCTGTTTTTT

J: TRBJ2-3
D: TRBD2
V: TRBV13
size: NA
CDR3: CASSAVGGGAPDTQYF
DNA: TGTGCCAGCAGCGCCGTAGGCGGGGGTGCGCCAGATACGCAGTATTTT

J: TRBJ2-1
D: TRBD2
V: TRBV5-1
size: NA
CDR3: CASSLGLAGHNEQFF
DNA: TGCGCCAGCAGCTTGGGACTAGCGGGGCACAATGAGCAGTTCTTC

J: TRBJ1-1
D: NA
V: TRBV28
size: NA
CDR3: CASSFPYQGRTEAFF
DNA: TGTGCCAGCAGTTTCCCCTACCAGGGTAGGACTGAAGCTTTCTTT

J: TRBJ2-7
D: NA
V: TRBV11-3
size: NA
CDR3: CASSLDTLLSYEQYF
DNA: TGTGCCAGCAGCTTAGATACGTTACTATCCTACGAGCAGTACTTC

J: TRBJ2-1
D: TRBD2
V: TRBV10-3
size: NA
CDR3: CAIRGSGSSFFGEQFF
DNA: TGTGCCATCAGGGGTAGCGGGAGTAGTTTTTTTGGTGAGCAGTTCTTC

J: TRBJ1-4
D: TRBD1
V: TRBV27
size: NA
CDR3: CASSSTGGMNEKLFF
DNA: TGTGCCAGCAGTTCGACAGGGGGAATGAATGAAAAACTGTTTTTT

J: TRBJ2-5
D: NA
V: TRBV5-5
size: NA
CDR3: CASSLAMGGSGQETQYF
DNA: TGTGCCAGCAGCTTGGCTATGGGAGGTAGCGGCCAAGAGACCCAGTACTTC

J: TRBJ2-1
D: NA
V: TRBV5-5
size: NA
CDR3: CASSGDIYNEQFF
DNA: TGTGCCAGCAGCGGGGACATCTACAATGAGCAGTTCTTC

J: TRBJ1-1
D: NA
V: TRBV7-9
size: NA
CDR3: CASRGRRDLEAFF
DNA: TGTGCCAGCAGAGGAAGGAGGGACCTTGAAGCTTTCTTT

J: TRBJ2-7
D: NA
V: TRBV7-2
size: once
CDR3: CASSLQGLYEQYF
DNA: TGTGCCAGCAGCCTGCAGGGCCTCTACGAGCAGTACTTC

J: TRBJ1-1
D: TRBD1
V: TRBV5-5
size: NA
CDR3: CASSFLTGGMNTEAFF
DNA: TGTGCCAGCAGCTTCCTGACAGGGGGCATGAACACTGAAGCTTTCTTT

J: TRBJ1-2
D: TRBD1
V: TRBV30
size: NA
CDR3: CAWRGTGQGNGYTF
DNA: TGTGCCTGGAGAGGGACGGGACAGGGGAATGGCTACACCTTC

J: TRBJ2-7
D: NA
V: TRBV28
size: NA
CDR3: CASSFRSGENEQYF
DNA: TGTGCCAGCAGTTTCCGTTCAGGGGAAAACGAGCAGTACTTC

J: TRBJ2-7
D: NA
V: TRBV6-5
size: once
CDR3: CASSSTGQASYEQYF
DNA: TGTGCCAGCAGTTCGACCGGCCAGGCCTCCTACGAGCAGTACTTC

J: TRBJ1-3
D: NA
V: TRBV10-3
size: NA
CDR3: CAISDSTRAGNTIYF
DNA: TGTGCCATCAGTGACTCGACCAGGGCTGGAAACACCATATATTTT

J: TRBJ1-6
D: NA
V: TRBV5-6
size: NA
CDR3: CASSFSPGDNSPLHF
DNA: TGTGCCAGCAGCTTTTCTCCAGGGGACAATTCACCCCTCCACTTT

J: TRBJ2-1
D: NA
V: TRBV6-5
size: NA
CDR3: CASSYQNEQFF
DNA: TGTGCCAGCAGTTACCAAAATGAGCAGTTCTTC

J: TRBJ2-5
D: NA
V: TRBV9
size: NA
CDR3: CASSVGLMYQETQYF
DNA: TGTGCCAGCAGCGTAGGACTCATGTACCAAGAGACCCAGTACTTC

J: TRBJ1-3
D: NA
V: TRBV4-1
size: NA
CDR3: CASSQEGGAGNTIYF
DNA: TGCGCCAGCAGCCAAGAAGGGGGGGCTGGAAACACCATATATTTT

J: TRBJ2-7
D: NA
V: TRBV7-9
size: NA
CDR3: CASSAEAEPRYEQYF
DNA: TGTGCCAGCAGCGCGGAAGCGGAGCCCCGCTACGAGCAGTACTTC

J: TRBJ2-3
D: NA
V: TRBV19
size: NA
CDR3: CASEGGATDTQYF
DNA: TGTGCCAGTGAGGGGGGGGCCACAGATACGCAGTATTTT

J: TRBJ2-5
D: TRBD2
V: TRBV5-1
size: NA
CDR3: CASSTGGASRETQYF
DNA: TGCGCCAGCAGCACCGGGGGGGCCTCGAGAGAGACCCAGTACTTC

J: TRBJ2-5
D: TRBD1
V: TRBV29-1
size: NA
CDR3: CSVVPGTVEETQYF
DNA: TGCAGCGTTGTCCCTGGGACAGTGGAAGAGACCCAGTACTTC

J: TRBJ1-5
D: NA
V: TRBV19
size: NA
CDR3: CASSTSFSNQPQHF
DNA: TGTGCCAGTAGCACATCATTTAGCAATCAGCCCCAGCATTTT

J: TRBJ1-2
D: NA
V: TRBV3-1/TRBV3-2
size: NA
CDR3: CASSREGSSNYGYTF
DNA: TGTGCCAGCAGCCGAGAGGGCAGCTCTAACTATGGCTACACCTTC

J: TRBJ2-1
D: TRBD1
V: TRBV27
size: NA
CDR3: CASSLSGQGIHNEQFF
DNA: TGTGCCAGCAGTTTATCCGGACAGGGAATTCACAATGAGCAGTTCTTC

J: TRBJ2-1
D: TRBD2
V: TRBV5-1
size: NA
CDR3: CASSLRSFGLAGGKTYNEQFF
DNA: TGCGCCAGCAGCTTGAGGTCGTTTGGACTAGCGGGAGGTAAAACCTACAATGAGCAGTTCTTC

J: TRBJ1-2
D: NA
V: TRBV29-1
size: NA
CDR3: CSVEFADHRSGYTF
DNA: TGCAGCGTTGAATTTGCGGACCACAGGTCTGGCTACACCTTC

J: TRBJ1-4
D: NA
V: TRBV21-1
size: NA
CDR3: CAINRGREKLFF
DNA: TGTGCCATCAACAGGGGAAGAGAAAAACTGTTTTTT

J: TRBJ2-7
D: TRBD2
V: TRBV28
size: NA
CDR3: CASSPRLAPSYEQYF
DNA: TGTGCCAGCAGTCCCCGACTAGCGCCTTCCTACGAGCAGTACTTC

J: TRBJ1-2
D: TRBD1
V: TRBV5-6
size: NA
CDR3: CASSPVGTGGVYGYTF
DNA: TGTGCCAGCAGCCCGGTTGGGACAGGGGGAGTGTATGGCTACACCTTC

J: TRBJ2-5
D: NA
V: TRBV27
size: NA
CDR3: CASRGREKTQYF
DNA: TGTGCCAGCAGGGGCAGGGAAAAGACCCAGTACTTC

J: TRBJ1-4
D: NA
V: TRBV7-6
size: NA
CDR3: CASSFRQDGSEKLFF
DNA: TGTGCCAGCAGCTTCCGACAGGACGGAAGTGAAAAACTGTTTTTT